This is a list of T cell receptor beta chains from one sample in a study of blood T cell repertoires in COVID-19. Some clones are missing from TCRdb's copy, which holds only in-frame ones; the method was immunoSEQ multiplex PCR. The profile shows around 70,000 clones, roughly 86% of them singletons. The sample taken for sequencing was peripheral blood. These receptors came from a human donor in a cohort sampled during active COVID-19. Both conserved end residues are part of each CDR3. D genes are given only for firm matches. Clone size is not always given. Where it is, it says once, few, many or a class for expanded clones.

V gene	D gene	clone size	J gene	CDR3 protein	CDR3 DNA
TRBV7-9	TRBD1	-	TRBJ2-7	CASSPTGGNEQYF	TGTGCCAGCAGTCCCACAGGGGGCAACGAGCAGTACTTC
TRBV5-5	-	-	TRBJ2-1	CASSLGLLYNEQFF	TGTGCCAGCAGCTTGGGTCTCCTTTACAATGAGCAGTTCTTC
TRBV10-3	TRBD1	-	TRBJ1-1	CAIKGQGGSVTEAFF	TGTGCCATCAAGGGGCAGGGGGGATCCGTTACTGAAGCTTTCTTT
TRBV2	TRBD1	-	TRBJ1-2	CASSGTGSDYGYTF	TGTGCCAGCAGCGGGACAGGGTCGGACTATGGCTACACCTTC
TRBV28	TRBD1	-	TRBJ1-1	CASRLGTAEAFF	TGTGCCAGCAGATTAGGGACAGCTGAAGCTTTCTTT
TRBV9	-	-	TRBJ2-2	CASSVGPPTGELFF	TGTGCCAGCAGCGTAGGGCCGCCCACCGGGGAGCTGTTTTTT
TRBV6-2/TRBV6-3	TRBD1	-	TRBJ2-7	CASSIGTAPKTYEQYF	TGTGCCAGCAGTATCGGGACAGCACCTAAGACCTACGAGCAGTACTTC
TRBV4-3	-	-	TRBJ1-6	CASSQDPPGGNSPLHF	TGCGCCAGCAGCCAAGATCCTCCGGGAGGTAATTCACCCCTCCACTTT
TRBV15	TRBD2	-	TRBJ2-3	CATSRGASGGRSTDTQYF	TGTGCCACCAGCAGAGGGGCTAGCGGGGGCCGAAGCACAGATACGCAGTATTTT
TRBV28	-	once	TRBJ1-2	CASSWSQGYGYTF	TGTGCCAGCAGTTGGAGTCAGGGATATGGCTACACCTTC
TRBV6-1	-	-	TRBJ1-6	CASSETEGPLNSPLHF	TGTGCCAGCAGTGAAACGGAGGGCCCTTTGAATTCACCCCTCCACTTT
TRBV4-2	TRBD1	-	TRBJ1-1	CASSQGNRDRAF	TGTGCCAGCAGCCAAGGAAATCGGGACAGGGCTTTT
TRBV7-9	-	-	TRBJ1-1	CASSNYQGTEAFF	TGTGCCAGCAGCAACTACCAGGGCACTGAAGCTTTCTTT
TRBV11-2	-	-	TRBJ2-6	CASSPRQTSGANVLTF	TGTGCCAGCAGCCCGCGACAGACCTCTGGGGCCAACGTCCTGACTTTC
TRBV20-1	TRBD2	-	TRBJ2-1	CSARGGTSQFF	TGCAGTGCTAGAGGGGGGACTAGTCAGTTCTTC
TRBV10-2	TRBD2	-	TRBJ2-5	CATGTGGAYEETQYF	TGCGCCACGGGAACGGGGGGGGCCTATGAAGAGACCCAGTACTTC
TRBV10-2	TRBD1	-	TRBJ1-4	CASSESGTGNEKLFF	TGCGCCAGCAGTGAGTCCGGGACAGGGAATGAAAAACTGTTTTTT
TRBV5-6	-	-	TRBJ2-3	CASSYSGKRSTDTQYF	TGTGCCAGCAGCTATTCCGGGAAGCGAAGCACAGATACGCAGTATTTT
TRBV15	TRBD2	-	TRBJ2-7	CATSRGGGGAYEQYF	TGTGCCACCAGCAGAGGAGGCGGGGGGGCTTACGAGCAGTACTTC
TRBV7-2	-	-	TRBJ1-1	CASRDNGRNTEAFF	TGTGCCAGCAGGGACAATGGCAGAAACACTGAAGCTTTCTTT
TRBV10-1	TRBD1	-	TRBJ2-2	CASSAGTANTGELFF	TGCGCCAGCAGTGCCGGGACAGCGAACACCGGGGAGCTGTTTTTT
TRBV11-2	-	-	TRBJ2-5	CASSGRDTLQETQYF	TGTGCCAGCAGCGGACGGGACACTCTCCAAGAGACCCAGTACTTC
TRBV24-1	-	-	TRBJ1-2	CATSDRGVNYGYTF	TGTGCCACCAGTGACAGGGGTGTCAACTATGGCTACACCTTC
TRBV10-3	TRBD1	-	TRBJ2-7	CAIRFGTGGSYEQYF	TGTGCCATCAGATTTGGGACAGGGGGATCCTACGAGCAGTACTTC
TRBV6-1	-	-	TRBJ2-5	CASSERGGGGETQYF	TGTGCCAGCAGTGAGAGAGGAGGTGGGGGGGAGACCCAGTACTTC
TRBV7-9	-	few	TRBJ2-2	CASSLMEDYTGELFF	TGTGCCAGCAGCTTAATGGAGGATTACACCGGGGAGCTGTTTTTT
TRBV2	TRBD1	-	TRBJ2-2	CASSDRGQGAGGELFF	TGTGCCAGCAGTGATAGGGGCCAGGGGGCAGGCGGGGAGCTGTTTTTT
TRBV2	-	-	TRBJ1-2	CASRAAPRGSGYTF	TGTGCCAGCAGGGCGGCGCCCCGGGGTAGTGGCTACACCTTC
TRBV25-1	-	few	TRBJ2-3	CASSELGASTDTQYF	TGTGCCAGCAGTGAATTGGGGGCCTCCACAGATACGCAGTATTTT
TRBV27	-	-	TRBJ2-1	CASSLLAPASFNPNNEQFF	TGTGCCAGCAGTTTATTAGCGCCAGCTTCTTTTAACCCTAACAATGAGCAGTTCTTC
TRBV9	TRBD1	-	TRBJ2-3	CASSAQGAGDTQYF	TGTGCCAGCAGCGCACAGGGGGCGGGGGATACGCAGTATTTT
TRBV7-9	-	few	TRBJ1-5	CASSLGSAGAHNQPQHF	TGTGCCAGCAGCTTAGGCTCTGCGGGGGCACATAATCAGCCCCAGCATTTT
TRBV25-1	TRBD2	-	TRBJ2-5	CASSERTSGGRSRGTQYF	TGTGCCAGCAGTGAGAGGACTAGCGGGGGGCGATCGCGTGGGACCCAGTACTTC
TRBV19	-	-	TRBJ1-1	CASSRLIQGPNTEAFF	TGTGCCAGTAGTAGACTTATACAGGGCCCGAACACTGAAGCTTTCTTT
TRBV3-1/TRBV3-2	-	-	TRBJ2-1	CASSQELASEQFF	TGTGCCAGCAGCCAAGAACTAGCTTCTGAGCAGTTCTTC
TRBV20-1	TRBD2	few	TRBJ2-7	CSASSGGAAYEQYF	TGCAGTGCTAGTAGCGGGGGGGCGGCCTACGAGCAGTACTTC